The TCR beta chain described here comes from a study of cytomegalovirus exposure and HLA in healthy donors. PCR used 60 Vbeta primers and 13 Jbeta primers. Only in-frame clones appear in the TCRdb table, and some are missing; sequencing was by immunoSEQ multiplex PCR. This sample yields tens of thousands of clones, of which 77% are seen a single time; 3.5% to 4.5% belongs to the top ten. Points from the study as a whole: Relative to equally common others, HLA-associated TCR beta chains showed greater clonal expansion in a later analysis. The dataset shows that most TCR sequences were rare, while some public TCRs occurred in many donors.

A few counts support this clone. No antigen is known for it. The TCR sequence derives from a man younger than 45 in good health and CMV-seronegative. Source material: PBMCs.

CDR3 in DNA: TGTGCCAGCAGCCCAGGACAGGGGGGGTCTGGAAACACCATATATTTT. Translating gives CASSPGQGGSGNTIYF. The chain employs TRBV7-2 and TRBJ1-3; 10 bases line up with TRBD1. Per the germline V gene, CDR1 is SGHTA and CDR2 is FQGNSA. After removal of 5 bases from V and 1 base from J, the junction contained 5 bases not matched to a gene. The CDR3 loop spans 16 amino acids. Full variable domain (outside the CDR3, taken from reference TRBV7-2 and TRBJ1-3): GAGVSQSPSNKVTEKGKDVELRCDPISGHTALYWYRQSLGQGLEFLIYFQGNSAPDKSGLPSDRFSAERTGGSVSTLTIQRTQQEDSAVYLCASSPGQGGSGNTIYFGEGSWLTVV.